These 16 T cell receptor beta chains were sequenced from one sample in a study of tumor-infiltrating lymphocytes in primary liver carcinoma. Unsorted bulk tissue of about 18-32 mg yielded co-extracted RNA and DNA. TCR beta cDNA was prepared out of around 460 ng total RNA by means of a constant-region primer. Slightly modified ARM-PCR with three nested multiplex PCR rounds yielded TCR beta libraries. In the first two PCR rounds, TRBV1-TRBV30 forward primers were paired with a C-beta reverse primer, and each round lasted approximately 9 cycles. TCRdb processed the multiplex PCR reads anew with MiXCR; each CDR3 protein has one entry. The data hold around 80,000 distinct CDR3 sequences, with more than 65% observed a single time. The sequencing sample was made of liver tumor tissue from sampling region 1. As to subset: tumor region T1, superior pole. These receptors all come from a man in his forties with primary liver carcinoma and hepatitis B virus infection.

With respect to this clonotype: The germline gene is not matched at one end of the junction; a read error may be the cause. This chain links TRBV6-1 with TRBJ2-1, with D uncertain. CDR3 length equals 13 residues. Germline CDR1 is MNHNS and CDR2 is SASEGT. The CDR3 loop is CASLTNPYNKQFF. As DNA, the CDR3 is TGTGCCTCTCTCACTAACCCCTACAATAAGCAGTTCTTC.

This clonotype has only one observation. This may stem from a read error, because a much larger clone lies one nucleotide away. This chain links TRBV5-1 with TRBJ2-7; 10 bases map to TRBD1. J was trimmed by 4 bases and V by 9 bases; bases with no gene match: 16. CDR1 SGHRS and CDR2 YFSETQ come from the germline V gene. This CDR3 contains 16 residues. The CDR3 sequence: CAIKRGTGTGDYEQYF. DNA of the CDR3: TGCGCCATCAAAAGAGGAACCGGGACAGGGGATTACGAGCAGTACTTC.

The chain couples TRBV6-2 or TRBV6-3 to TRBJ2-7; D remains unclear. CDR1 and CDR2 from the germline V gene are MNHEY and SVGEGT. The V gene lost 8 bases and the J gene lost 7 bases, with 12 bases spanning the gap. This CDR3 has 11 amino acids. CDR3 residues: CASRDLQEQYF. In nucleotides, the CDR3 is TGTGCCAGCCGAGATCTCCAGGAGCAGTACTTC.

This clonotype was observed a few times. This clone may be a read error of a much larger clone one base away. The chain links TRBV10-3 to TRBJ1-2; 8 nucleotides match TRBD1. The germline CDR1 and CDR2 sequences are ENHRY and SYGVKD. This CDR3 region has 14 residues. CDR3 loop: CVISEMSGGFGYTF. In nucleotides, the CDR3 is TGTGTCATCAGTGAGATGTCAGGGGGCTTTGGCTACACCTTC.

The chain links TRBV10-3 to TRBJ2-1; D unresolved. The CDR3 totals 15 residues. Germline V gene sequence: CDR1 ENHRY, CDR2 SYGVKD. The V end was cut by 7 bases, the J end by 6 bases, with 19 bases between. For the CDR3, the DNA is TGTGCCATCAATTCAGTGACTGGTGGCATCAATGAGCAGTTCTTC. Translating it yields CAINSVTGGINEQFF.

The J gene is TRBJ2-1, the V gene TRBV6-5, with D possibly matching TRBD2 (6 bases). Trimming shortened V by 10 bases and J by 7 bases, and 26 bases separated the two germline ends. The germline V gene has CDR1 MNHEY and CDR2 SVGAGI. The length of the CDR3 is 16 residues. CDR3 sequence: CANGPRGRLGYNEQFF. The CDR3, as DNA: TGTGCCAACGGCCCGCGGGGAAGGCTCGGGTATAATGAGCAGTTCTTC.

The V call is TRBV6-6, the J call TRBJ2-1; 7 bases agree with TRBD2. CDR1 is MNHNY and CDR2 is SVGAGI in the germline V gene (reference sequence). V lost 5 bases, J lost 3 bases, and 4 bases stayed unmatched. The CDR3 has 14 residues. In DNA form, the CDR3 reads TGTGCCAGCAGTATTAGGGAGGGCTACAATGAGCAGTTCTTC. Translating gives CASSIREGYNEQFF.

The chain combines TRBV24-1 with TRBJ2-1, with D unclear. From germline, CDR1 is KGHDR and CDR2 SFDVKD. The V gene lost 4 bases and the J gene lost 10 bases, with 16 bases spanning the gap. CDR3 length: 14 residues. CDR3 loop: CATSEPGRKGEQFF. Written as DNA, the CDR3 is TGTGCCACCAGTGAGCCGGGTCGGAAGGGAGAGCAGTTCTTC.

V is TRBV2 and J is TRBJ2-7, with D maybe TRBD1 (5 bases). The CDR3 totals 12 residues. Germline V gene sequence: CDR1 SNHLY, CDR2 FYNNEI. Between the trimmed V and J ends, which lost 7 bases and 2 bases, there was a span of 9 bases. The CDR3 loop is CASTAGPYEQYF. For the CDR3, the DNA is TGTGCCAGCACCGCAGGGCCCTACGAGCAGTACTTC.

On this clonotype: A junction boundary mismatches the germline segment, possibly from a read error. The V call is TRBV11-1, the J call TRBJ2-2; D not resolved. CDR3 size: 12 residues. In germline, CDR1 is SGHAT, CDR2 FQDESV (reference sequence). The CDR3 DNA reads as TGTGCCAGCGGCTCGAACATCGGGGAGCTGTTTTTT. It yields the protein CASGSNIGELFF. Combining the CDR3 with reference TRBV11-1 and TRBJ2-2 gives the whole variable domain EAEVAQSPRYKITEKSQAVAFWCDPISGHATLYWYRQILGQGPELLVQFQDESVVDDSQLPKDRFSAERLKGVDSTLKIQPAELGDSAMYLCASGSNIGELFFGEGSRLTVL.

The chain joins TRBV10-1 to TRBJ2-3; 8 positions match TRBD2. Germline loops: CDR1 WNHNN, CDR2 SYGVQD (reference sequence). The CDR3 runs to 15 residues. V shed 8 bases and J 2 bases; nucleotides not matched to a gene: 9. Here the CDR3 DNA reads TGCGCCAGCTCTCCAGTTAGCGGGGACACAGATACGCAGTATTTT. Translating it yields CASSPVSGDTDTQYF.

A note on this clonotype: Lacking the conserved final phenylalanine or tryptophan, this CDR3 likely reflects a read error. This chain joins TRBV5-1 and TRBJ2-3; D not certain. The V and J ends lost 0 bases and 6 bases respectively, with 14 bases between them. Germline V CDR1 and CDR2: SGHRS, YFSETQ. The CDR3 length is 15 residues. The CDR3 spells CASSLGGSSGDTQYV. The CDR3 region has the DNA TGCGCCAGCAGCTTGGGGGGTAGCTCCGGGGATACGCAGTATGTT.

The gene calls are TRBV11-2 and TRBJ2-7; no clear D gene. V lost 9 bases and J lost 3, with 21 bases in between. Germline CDR1 is SGHAT and CDR2 is FQNNGV. CDR3 length: 15 amino acids. The CDR3 region is CASTPLESTHYEQYF. The CDR3 region has the DNA TGTGCCAGTACCCCCTTGGAATCGACCCACTACGAGCAGTACTTC.

With respect to this clonotype: This may be a read error, as it is one base from a much larger clone. This rearrangement joins TRBV7-9 to TRBJ2-3, with D tentatively TRBD1 or TRBD2 (5 bases each). The V end lost 10 bases, the J end lost 10 bases, and 12 bases lay between the germline ends. The CDR3 totals 10 residues. Germline V lookup: CDR1 SEHNR, CDR2 FQNEAQ (reference sequence). The CDR3 spells CATLGDAQYF. The CDR3 coding sequence is TGTGCCACCCTGGGGGATGCGCAGTATTTT.

As concerns this clonotype: An end of the junction does not agree with germline; a read error may underlie this. The rearrangement uses TRBV4-1 and TRBJ2-3; TRBD1 matches 9 bases. This CDR3 has 15 residues. CDR1 is MGHRA and CDR2 is YSYEKL in the germline V gene. Here the CDR3 DNA reads TGTGCCAGCAGCCGCTCCGGGACAGGGACAAATACGCAGTATTTT. Translated, it gives CASSRSGTGTNTQYF.

This clonotype occurred a few times. The chain has TRBV7-8 and TRBJ1-1, with TRBD1 identical over 9 bases. Germline V lookup: CDR1 SGHVS, CDR2 FQNEAQ. Trimming cost V 1 base and J 3 bases; bases outside gene matches: 9. The CDR3 is made up of 17 amino acids. The CDR3 here is CASSLGVQGAGDTEAFF. In nucleotides, the CDR3 is TGTGCCAGCAGCTTAGGGGTACAGGGGGCTGGTGACACTGAAGCTTTCTTT.